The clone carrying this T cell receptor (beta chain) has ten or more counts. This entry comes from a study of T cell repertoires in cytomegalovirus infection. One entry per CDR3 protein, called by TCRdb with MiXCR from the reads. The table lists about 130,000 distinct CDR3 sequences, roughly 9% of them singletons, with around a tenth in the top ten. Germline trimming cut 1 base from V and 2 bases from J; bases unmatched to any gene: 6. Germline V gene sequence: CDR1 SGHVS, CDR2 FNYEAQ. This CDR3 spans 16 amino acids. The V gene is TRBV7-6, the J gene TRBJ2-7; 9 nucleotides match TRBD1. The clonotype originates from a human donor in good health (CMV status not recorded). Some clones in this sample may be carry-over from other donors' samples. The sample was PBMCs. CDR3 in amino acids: CASSLGGGQGTYEQYF. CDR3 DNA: TGTGCCAGCAGCTTAGGGGGGGGACAGGGAACCTACGAGCAGTACTTC.